One sample yielded the 28 T cell receptor beta chains listed below, sequenced in a study of human thymus T cells. This table comes from immunoSEQ multiplex PCR, and its TCRdb copy is limited to in-frame clones, with some not included. The repertoire includes tens of thousands of clones, over 85% of them detected once, and around 0.03% sits in the top ten. Thymic resections from corrective heart surgery supplied the tissue. Sequenced material: thymus tissue. The receptors were gathered from a girl under three years old with a congenital heart defect but otherwise immunologically healthy.

This chain links TRBV25-1 with TRBJ2-7; no definite D call. V lost 6 bases and J 1 base, leaving 7 bases between the germline ends. Germline CDR1 reads MGHDK; CDR2 reads SYGVNS. This CDR3 has 12 amino acids. The CDR3 nucleotides are TGTGCCAGCAGCCGAGCATCCTACGAGCAGTACTTC. It encodes CASSRASYEQYF.

V and J are TRBV18 and TRBJ1-6; D is perhaps TRBD1 (6 bases). CDR1 KGHSH and CDR2 LQKENI come from the germline V gene. Deletions cut 4 bases from V and 4 bases from J, with 11 bases between. This CDR3 contains 15 residues. The CDR3 sequence is CASSQGQGYNSPLHF. DNA of the CDR3: TGTGCCAGCTCACAGGGTCAGGGGTATAATTCACCCCTCCACTTT. The complete variable domain, with remaining parts taken from reference TRBV18 and TRBJ1-6, reads NAGVMQNPRHLVRRRGQEARLRCSPMKGHSHVYWYRQLPEEGLKFMVYLQKENIIDESGMPKERFSAEFPKEGPSILRIQQVVRGDSAAYFCASSQGQGYNSPLHFGNGTRLTVT.

V and J are TRBV7-9 and TRBJ1-2; 9 bases fit TRBD1. Germline V gives CDR1 SEHNR, CDR2 FQNEAQ (reference sequence). V shed 1 base and J 6 bases; nucleotides not matched to a gene: 6. The CDR3 extends over 15 amino acids. The CDR3 nucleotides are TGTGCCAGCAGCTTAGACCGGGACAGGGCCAATGGCTACACCTTC. Translation: CASSLDRDRANGYTF.

The chain couples TRBV9 to TRBJ2-5; possibly TRBD1 or TRBD2 for D (6 bases each). This CDR3 region has 14 residues. V dropped 4 bases and J dropped 7 bases, with 17 bases sitting between them. CDR1 is SGDLS and CDR2 is YYNGEE in the germline V gene. The CDR3 bases are TGTGCCAGCAGCATAGACAGGCCCGGGGGGACCCAGTACTTC. Amino acids: CASSIDRPGGTQYF.

The chain carries TRBV5-4 and TRBJ2-7, with D maybe TRBD1 (7 bases). The V and J ends lost 0 bases and 4 bases respectively, with 11 bases between them. The CDR3 runs to 14 residues. The germline CDR1 and CDR2 sequences are SGHNT and YYREEE (reference sequence). The CDR3 DNA follows: TGTGCCAGCAGCTTGGGCAGGGGGAGGTACGAGCAGTACTTC. Protein: CASSLGRGRYEQYF.

CDR3 DNA sequence: TGTGCCAGCAGTGAAGCCCCGGCTGGACGGAGTCTCAATGAAAAACTGTTTTTT. Translation gives CASSEAPAGRSLNEKLFF. The rearrangement links TRBV2 to TRBJ1-4; no clear D. The CDR3 covers 18 residues. V lost 0 bases, J lost 5 bases, and 19 bases lay in between. Germline lookup yields CDR1 SNHLY and CDR2 FYNNEI.

J is TRBJ2-3 and V is TRBV13; TRBD2 might be the D (5 bases). CDR1 and CDR2 (germline): PRHDT, FYEKMQ (reference sequence). V lost 5 bases, J lost 4 bases, and 19 bases lay in between. This CDR3 contains 16 residues. The CDR3 region is CASSHNLQSGADTQYF. CDR3 nucleotide sequence: TGTGCCAGCAGCCACAACCTACAGTCCGGGGCAGATACGCAGTATTTT. The variable domain in full, with the rest retrieved from reference TRBV13 and TRBJ2-3, is AAGVIQSPRHLIKEKRETATLKCYPIPRHDTVYWYQQGPGQDPQFLISFYEKMQSDKGSIPDRFSAQQFSDYHSELNMSSLELGDSALYFCASSHNLQSGADTQYFGPGTRLTVL.

This rearrangement joins TRBV7-7 to TRBJ2-3; 7 nucleotides align to TRBD2. This CDR3 has 17 amino acids. Looked up from germline, CDR1 is SSHAT and CDR2 is FNYEAQ (reference sequence). The J segment lost 2 bases and the V segment lost 1 base, leaving 9 bases of the junction unmatched. The CDR3 bases are TGTGCCAGCAGCTTAGGGGGAGGGTGGCTCTTCACAGATACGCAGTATTTT. Amino acid sequence: CASSLGGGWLFTDTQYF.

The chain uses TRBV25-1 and TRBJ2-5; D might be TRBD1 or TRBD2, each matching 5 bases. Trimming removed 7 bases at V and 4 bases at J, with 16 bases between. The CDR3 sequence is 14 residues long. Germline CDR1 is MGHDK and CDR2 is SYGVNS. The CDR3 nucleotides are TGTGCCAGCACCCTTCCGGGACCCCGAGAGACCCAGTACTTC. Translation: CASTLPGPRETQYF.

This rearrangement joins TRBV14 to TRBJ2-7; 9 positions agree with TRBD2. The trim removed 4 bases at V and 5 bases at J, leaving 9 bases unmatched. This CDR3 region has 15 residues. CDR1 SGHDN and CDR2 FVKESK come from the germline V gene. The CDR3 reads CASSPPGEREDEQYF. CDR3 nucleotides: TGTGCCAGCAGCCCCCCCGGGGAGCGGGAGGACGAGCAGTACTTC.

This chain uses TRBV6-1 with TRBJ1-1; D not resolved. From germline, CDR1 is MNHNS and CDR2 SASEGT. The CDR3 consists of 15 residues. Trimming took 2 bases from V and 0 from J, leaving 10 bases between them. DNA of the CDR3: TGTGCCAGCAGTGAAAGACCGGCCATGAACACTGAAGCTTTCTTT. This gives the protein CASSERPAMNTEAFF.

CDR3 in DNA: TGTGCCAGCTCACCCCTGACAGGCAGTCTGAACACTGAAGCTTTCTTT. Its protein product is CASSPLTGSLNTEAFF. The chain joins TRBV18 to TRBJ1-1; maybe TRBD1 (6 bases). The V gene's germline CDR1 is KGHSH and CDR2 LQKENI. CDR3 length equals 16 residues. V lost 3 bases and J 0 bases, leaving 14 bases between the germline ends.

The rearrangement links TRBV6-5 to TRBJ1-1; possibly TRBD1 for D (5 bases). Trimming cost V 2 bases and J 3 bases, with 7 bases left between them. The germline V gene encodes CDR1 MNHEY and CDR2 SVGAGI. CDR3 length: 13 amino acids. CDR3: CASSYAGDTEAFF. CDR3 DNA sequence: TGTGCCAGCAGTTACGCGGGGGACACTGAAGCTTTCTTT.

The V call is TRBV11-2, the J call TRBJ1-2; 9 nucleotides line up with TRBD1. Germline trimming cut 2 bases from V and 5 bases from J; bases unmatched to any gene: 9. Germline CDR1 reads SGHAT; CDR2 reads FQNNGV. The CDR3 loop spans 16 amino acids. The DNA for the CDR3 is TGTGCCAGCAGCTTAAGGGACAGGGTAGGGCCATATGGCTACACCTTC. This encodes CASSLRDRVGPYGYTF. The variable domain in full, completed from reference TRBV11-2 and TRBJ1-2, reads EAGVAQSPRYKIIEKRQSVAFWCNPISGHATLYWYQQILGQGPKLLIQFQNNGVVDDSQLPKDRFSAERLKGVDSTLKIQPAKLEDSAVYLCASSLRDRVGPYGYTFGSGTRLTVV.

This sequence joins TRBV5-1 and TRBJ1-2; D is possibly TRBD1 (6 bases). The CDR3 runs 14 residues. V lost 4 bases and J lost 4, with 14 bases in between. Germline loops: CDR1 SGHRS, CDR2 YFSETQ. The CDR3 is CASSLRQAGYGYTF. In nucleotides, the CDR3 is TGCGCCAGCAGCCTTAGACAGGCCGGCTATGGCTACACCTTC.

The chain uses TRBV7-2 and TRBJ2-2; the D gene is possibly TRBD1 (6 bases). Trimming removed 4 bases at V and 6 bases at J, with 18 bases between. Germline V gives CDR1 SGHTA, CDR2 FQGNSA. The CDR3 totals 16 residues. This chain's CDR3 is CASSSSTDSSPGELFF. CDR3 nucleotides: TGTGCCAGCAGCTCCTCAACGGACAGTTCCCCCGGGGAGCTGTTTTTT. The whole variable domain, remainder taken from reference TRBV7-2 and TRBJ2-2, is GAGVSQSPSNKVTEKGKDVELRCDPISGHTALYWYRQSLGQGLEFLIYFQGNSAPDKSGLPSDRFSAERTGGSVSTLTIQRTQQEDSAVYLCASSSSTDSSPGELFFGEGSRLTVL.

The genes are TRBV28 and TRBJ2-5; 9 positions agree with TRBD2. This CDR3 comprises 17 residues. The V gene's germline CDR1 is MDHEN and CDR2 SYDVKM. Germline trimming cut 2 bases from V and 5 bases from J; bases unmatched to any gene: 12. The CDR3 sequence: CASSLIARGRARETQYF. In DNA, the CDR3 is TGTGCCAGCAGTTTAATCGCTCGCGGGAGGGCCCGGGAGACCCAGTACTTC. The whole variable domain, filled in from reference TRBV28 and TRBJ2-5, reads DVKVTQSSRYLVKRTGEKVFLECVQDMDHENMFWYRQDPGLGLRLIYFSYDVKMKEKGDIPEGYSVSREKKERFSLILESASTNQTSMYLCASSLIARGRARETQYFGPGTRLLVL.

The chain links TRBV27 to TRBJ2-3, with TRBD1 identical over 12 bases. The germline gives CDR1 MNHEY, CDR2 SMNVEV (reference sequence). CDR3 length equals 18 residues. The trim removed 5 bases at V and 4 bases at J, leaving 13 bases unmatched. The chain's CDR3 is CASSLPGQGAKNADTQYF. CDR3 bases: TGTGCCAGCAGTCTACCGGGACAGGGGGCGAAGAACGCAGATACGCAGTATTTT.

This sequence joins TRBV11-2 and TRBJ2-1, with 14 positions matching TRBD2. The CDR3 extends over 19 amino acids. With V trimmed by 5 bases and J by 12 bases, 21 bases remained unmatched. The germline gives CDR1 SGHAT, CDR2 FQNNGV. Written as DNA, the CDR3 is TGTGCCAGCAGCCATAGTCCCGGGACTAGCGGGAGTGGCGGGTCCCCGCAGTTCTTC. Residues: CASSHSPGTSGSGGSPQFF.

As DNA, the CDR3 is TGTGCCAGTAGTATAGGCCTTTCTAACGAGCAGTACTTC. Its protein product is CASSIGLSNEQYF. The chain is built from TRBV19 and TRBJ2-7; D unclear. Germline lookup yields CDR1 LNHDA and CDR2 SQIVND (reference sequence). The CDR3 is 13 residues long. Trimming took 1 base from V and 5 from J, leaving 9 bases between them. Filled out from reference TRBV19 and TRBJ2-7, the complete variable domain reads DGGITQSPKYLFRKEGQNVTLSCEQNLNHDAMYWYRQDPGQGLRLIYYSQIVNDFQKGDIAEGYSVSREKKESFPLTVTSAQKNPTAFYLCASSIGLSNEQYFGPGTRLTVT.

A single count supports this clone. The rearrangement joins TRBV16 to TRBJ2-3, with D hard to call. Germline V gene sequence: CDR1 KGHSY, CDR2 FQNENV. V lost 0 bases, J lost 3 bases, and 7 bases lay in between. The CDR3 is made up of 14 amino acids. CDR3 DNA sequence: TGTGCCAGCAGCCAATCGACCGGGACAGATACGCAGTATTTT. Translated: CASSQSTGTDTQYF.

The chain couples TRBV6-5 to TRBJ2-1; TRBD2 is a possible D gene (6 bases). Germline loops: CDR1 MNHEY, CDR2 SVGAGI. Between the trimmed V and J ends, which lost 4 bases and 10 bases, there was a span of 11 bases. This CDR3 has 12 amino acids. CDR3 sequence reads: CASSSHSGEQFF. The CDR3 nucleotides read TGTGCCAGCAGTTCCCATAGCGGAGAGCAGTTCTTC.

The V call is TRBV12-5, the J call TRBJ2-7; D is ambiguous. Germline lookup yields CDR1 LGHNT and CDR2 FRNRAP. V was shortened by 3 bases and J by 5 bases, with 11 bases between the two germline ends. The CDR3 contains 13 residues. In nucleotides, the CDR3 is TGTGCTAGTGGTTTTCCCCCGGCCCACGAGCAGTACTTC. The encoded protein is CASGFPPAHEQYF.

The chain joins TRBV14 to TRBJ2-1; 10 bases match TRBD2. Trimming cost V 4 bases and J 5 bases; bases outside gene matches: 23. CDR1 is SGHDN and CDR2 is FVKESK in the germline V gene. The CDR3 is 21 amino acids. CDR3 nucleotides: TGTGCCAGCAGCCTACAGACTCCCCTAGCGGGAGTTCGTGGTTTCGACAATGAGCAGTTCTTC. Its protein is CASSLQTPLAGVRGFDNEQFF.

This clone has a single count. This chain joins TRBV30 and TRBJ1-5; D is undetermined. CDR1 is GTSNPN, CDR2 SVGIG, per germline (reference sequence). This CDR3 contains 12 residues. The ends were cut back, 3 bases at V and 6 bases at J, with 9 bases in the middle. This CDR3 reads CAWSDLGQPQHF. For the CDR3, the DNA is TGTGCCTGGAGCGACCTCGGTCAGCCCCAGCATTTT.

J is TRBJ2-5 and V is TRBV9, with TRBD1 as a possible D gene (6 bases). Trimming cost V 4 bases and J 4 bases, with 14 bases left between them. CDR3 length equals 14 residues. Germline CDR1 reads SGDLS; CDR2 reads YYNGEE. CDR3 in DNA: TGTGCCAGCAGCCAGGACAGCGGTGGAGAGACCCAGTACTTC. It translates to CASSQDSGGETQYF.

This clone appeared once. The chain combines TRBV12-5 with TRBJ2-3, with 9 bases lining up with TRBD2. The V gene's germline CDR1 is LGHNT and CDR2 FRNRAP. CDR3 length equals 17 residues. V gave up 6 bases and J gave up 1 base; unmatched junction bases: 11. This CDR3 reads CASGHSGRSRGTDTQYF. The CDR3 DNA is TGTGCTAGTGGCCACAGCGGGAGGAGTCGGGGCACAGATACGCAGTATTTT.

The chain uses TRBV5-4 and TRBJ2-1; D possibly matches TRBD1 or TRBD2 (5 bases each). Looked up from germline, CDR1 is SGHNT and CDR2 is YYREEE (reference sequence). CDR3 length: 18 residues. V gave up 4 bases and J gave up 4 bases, with 24 bases separating them. This CDR3 is CASSLFKGPGAVYNEQFF. In nucleotides, the CDR3 is TGTGCCAGCAGCCTCTTTAAGGGACCTGGGGCCGTATACAATGAGCAGTTCTTC.